A selection of T cell receptor beta chains follows, all from one sample in a study of monozygotic twins with inflammatory bowel disease. Each CDR3 protein gets one entry in TCRdb, which reprocessed the 5' RACE reads and gives no DNA. This table holds a few hundred thousand distinct CDR3 sequences. The sequenced sample was blood. The receptors shown here come from a human donor with ulcerative colitis or Crohn's disease, or a healthy co-twin of an affected twin (not recorded which). The CDR3 runs from the conserved cysteine through the conserved F or W.

j_call v_call cdr3_aa
TRBJ2-5 TRBV7-6 CASSLLGAGTQYF
TRBJ1-5 TRBV5-5 CASSLAAGAQPQHF
TRBJ2-2 TRBV7-2 CASSFSFTGELFF
TRBJ1-1 TRBV30 CAWSRDRRNTEAFF
TRBJ1-3 TRBV6-5 CASSYSSESGNTIYF
TRBJ1-5 TRBV7-2 CASSQQTGGLSNQPQHF
TRBJ2-1 TRBV4-1 CASSRDQGWSSYNEQFF
TRBJ2-7 TRBV7-9 CASSPKDGTYEQYF
TRBJ1-2 TRBV27 CASSLSGADMIKFYGYTF
TRBJ2-1 TRBV7-9 CASSPGQSGIREQFF
TRBJ1-2 TRBV12-3/TRBV12-4 CASSRGGVDYGYTF
TRBJ1-5 TRBV6-1 CASSVGTGANQPQHF
TRBJ2-3 TRBV4-2 CASSPWQQGVPTDTQYF
TRBJ2-7 TRBV6-2/TRBV6-3 CASRTGASRLRSYEQYF
TRBJ1-2 TRBV20-1 CSAGGHPNYGYTF
TRBJ1-1 TRBV4-3 CASSQDRAGGDTEAFF
TRBJ2-6 TRBV7-3 CASSQGGSGANVLTF
TRBJ2-5 TRBV7-9 CASSFPETGIQETQYF
TRBJ2-1 TRBV5-4 CASSSTGAHNEQFF
TRBJ2-3 TRBV5-1 CASSFSASTDTQYF
TRBJ2-7 TRBV7-2 CASSVSISSYEQYF
TRBJ2-3 TRBV7-3 CASSLLASRSADTQYF
TRBJ1-5 TRBV5-1 CASSLGDYQPQHF
TRBJ2-1 TRBV25-1 CASADRGSYNEQFF
TRBJ1-5 TRBV6-2/TRBV6-3 CASRDNRHVQPQHF
TRBJ2-7 TRBV3-1 CASSPWVAQQSYEQYF
TRBJ2-7 TRBV29-1 CSVAKRTGTYEQYF
TRBJ2-5 TRBV10-3 CAISGGRTSGGPRQETQYF
TRBJ2-7 TRBV12-2 CASRLGLPNSYEQYF
TRBJ2-5 TRBV11-2 CASSSLRVGPETQYF
TRBJ1-2 TRBV12-3/TRBV12-4 CASSSHYGYTF
TRBJ2-7 TRBV6-5 CASKRTGPYEQYF
TRBJ2-3 TRBV7-2 CASSYGPISTDTQYF
TRBJ1-2 TRBV2 CASIEGLEGYTF
TRBJ2-5 TRBV20-1 CSAPGQRGGIQETQYF
TRBJ2-5 TRBV7-8 CASSQTTEQETQYF
TRBJ2-2 TRBV12-3/TRBV12-4 CASSFSGGVTGELFF
TRBJ2-7 TRBV29-1 CSVEGVGTSYEQYF
TRBJ2-3 TRBV7-9 CASTGGASDTQYF
TRBJ2-7 TRBV5-4 CASSLRPGYEQYF
TRBJ1-4 TRBV7-2 CASSLRLGQADEKLFF
TRBJ1-4 TRBV5-6 CASSLVAGGVGEKLFF
TRBJ2-7 TRBV4-1 CASSQEGATYEQYF
TRBJ2-3 TRBV5-4 CASSLEAGGPSTDTQYF
TRBJ1-1 TRBV4-3 CASSHRGGTEAFF
TRBJ2-3 TRBV5-1 CASSLGPLPDTQYF
TRBJ1-2 TRBV5-6 CASSPGDFYGYTF
TRBJ2-2 TRBV9 CASSVTDTGTGGTGELFF
TRBJ2-2 TRBV5-1 CASTFTGNSGELFF